The source of this T cell receptor (beta chain) is a study of T cell responses to AZD1222 COVID-19 vaccine. Study outcomes and limitations: Variant regions that are unmutated are reportedly the target of nearly half of spike-specific TCRs.

As for this clone: What it recognizes is unknown.

Trimming cost V 6 bases and J 6 bases; bases outside gene matches: 19. The CDR3 has 17 residues. Germline lookup yields CDR1 MNHEY and CDR2 SMNVEV (reference sequence). Some clones are missing from TCRdb's copy, which holds only in-frame ones; the method was immunoSEQ multiplex PCR. The sample records around 140,000 clones, just under 95% being singletons. This TCR derives from an adult in good health. The sample in question was peripheral blood, obtained on day 0 of AZD1222 vaccination. The rearrangement links TRBV27 to TRBJ1-2; 7 nucleotides agree with TRBD1. CDR3 region: CASRNLGQAHAVDGYTF. Here the CDR3 DNA reads TGTGCCAGCAGGAACCTAGGACAGGCTCATGCGGTGGATGGCTACACCTTC.